The T cell receptor beta chain described here comes from a study of blood T cell repertoires in COVID-19. Across the study: Acute and convalescent COVID-19 samples came from the United States, Italy and Spain. Sample material is recorded as cDNA or gDNA derived from T cells, B-cell-depleted T cells, or PBMCs.

This CDR3 contains 15 residues. Looked up from germline, CDR1 is LGHDT and CDR2 is YNNKEL (reference sequence). Trimming removed 3 bases at V and 3 bases at J, with 12 bases between. Per the authors' pipeline: Scientists estimated how many nucleated cells there were by amplifying reference gene primers. Assay used: immunoSEQ multiplex PCR; TCRdb lists only in-frame clones, some missing. V and J calls and clone size come straight from that table; D and trimming were deduced from the DNA. The repertoire holds 250,000 to 300,000 clones, with 70% to 90% as singletons. This clonotype originated in a man aged 18 to 35 with active or convalescent COVID-19. The chain uses TRBV3-1 (or the pseudogene TRBV3-2) and TRBJ1-5, with unresolved D. The sample was peripheral blood. As DNA, the CDR3 is TGTGCCAGCAGCCAGAGCATCGGGTACAATCAGCCCCAGCATTTT. It translates to CASSQSIGYNQPQHF.